What follows describes a single T cell receptor (beta chain). This sample was taken from a study of blood T cells in healthy people across ages. It was with a sample-barcoded 5' primer and a J-beta primer mix that a second PCR of about 7 to 12 cycles was run. In TCRdb, the 5' RACE reads were re-called with MiXCR into one record per CDR3 protein. The sample records approximately 2,000,000 distinct CDR3 sequences, roughly two fifths being singletons. Ranging in age from roughly 6 to 90, the donors were healthy Caucasian individuals from Russia. J was trimmed by 5 bases and V by 2 bases; bases with no gene match: 16. Germline assignment: CDR1 SGHTA and CDR2 FQGNSA. The CDR3 consists of 19 residues.

This clonotype originated in a human donor in good health. The sample consisted of blood. The chain joins TRBV7-2 to TRBJ2-1, with 9 positions matching TRBD2. CDR3 sequence (DNA): TGTGCCAGCAGCTTACAGCGGGGGGCCGGAACTATAATCAACAATGAGCAGTTCTTC. Translation: CASSLQRGAGTIINNEQFF.